This T cell receptor (beta chain) was sequenced in a study of tumor and adjacent non-tumor tissue in lung cancer. Study-wide background: Aged roughly 31 to 80 years, patients included nine to ten men and about 5 women with stage I to III disease.

General study points: Top 100 clones took a larger repertoire share in normal lung.

Comments on this clonotype: Its antigen is not identified. One end of the junction varies from germline; a read error may be responsible.

No cell sorting was done before RNA was extracted from the tissue. Distant lung tissue was collected more than 3 cm away from the tumor edge. Donors were chemotherapy-naive, newly diagnosed lung cancer surgical patients in China, August–late 2014. TCRbeta libraries were built with three rounds of nested PCR, modified from ARM-PCR. TCRdb independently ran MiXCR on the multiplex PCR reads; one entry per CDR3 protein. The sample holds about 80,000 distinct CDR3 sequences, about 82% seen once. Material for sequencing was distant non-tumor lung tissue. This receptor was identified in a man aged 60 to 75 with non-small cell lung cancer.

The CDR3 DNA sequence: TGTACCAGCAGAGAATGGATTAGCGGGATGCGTGAGCAGTTCTTC. Residues: CTSREWISGMREQFF. The V call is TRBV6-1, the J call TRBJ2-1; 8 bases agree with TRBD2. CDR1 is MNHNS, CDR2 SASEGT, per germline. This CDR3 has 15 residues.